This entry lists 21 T cell receptor beta chains sequenced from one sample in a study of cytomegalovirus exposure and HLA in healthy donors. 13 Jbeta primers and 60 Vbeta primers were used for the PCR. TCRdb's table, derived via immunoSEQ multiplex PCR, lists solely in-frame clones and lacks some. The sample shows some 170,000 clones, roughly four fifths of them seen only once. The sample was PBMCs. The receptors here all came from a woman between 18 and 29 years old in good health and CMV-seropositive.

V usage is TRBV12-5 and J usage is TRBJ1-5, with no clear D. The CDR3 spans 13 residues. Per germline, CDR1 LGHNT and CDR2 FRNRAP. Trimming removed 5 bases at V and 4 bases at J, with 9 bases between. The CDR3 nucleotides are TGTGCTAGTGGTCGGACTGATAATCAGCCCCAGCATTTT. Its translation is CASGRTDNQPQHF. The full variable domain, with the rest looked up from reference TRBV12-5 and TRBJ1-5, is DARVTQTPRHKVTEMGQEVTMRCQPILGHNTVFWYRQTMMQGLELLAYFRNRAPLDDSGMPKDRFSAEMPDATLATLKIQPSEPRDSAVYFCASGRTDNQPQHFGDGTRLSIL.

This chain joins TRBV27 and TRBJ2-3; 9 positions match TRBD1. The ends lost 8 bases at V and 8 bases at J; junction bases unmatched: 11. The CDR3 loop spans 14 amino acids. Germline V lookup: CDR1 MNHEY, CDR2 SMNVEV (reference sequence). The CDR3 here is CASWPGQGWGTQYF. In DNA, the CDR3 is TGTGCCAGCTGGCCGGGACAGGGCTGGGGTACGCAGTATTTT.

This clone was counted a single time. DNA for the CDR3: TGTGCCAGCAGCTTGGCAGGGACTAACTATGGCTACACCTTC. Encoded protein: CASSLAGTNYGYTF. This rearrangement joins TRBV5-6 to TRBJ1-2; TRBD1 is a possible D gene (5 bases). V was cut by 0 bases and J by 0 bases, with 6 bases left in between. Germline CDR1 is SGHDT and CDR2 is YYEEEE. The CDR3 spans 14 residues.

The chain combines TRBV7-2 with TRBJ2-1; perhaps TRBD2 as D (5 bases). V was cut by 3 bases and J by 9 bases, with 9 bases left in between. The CDR3 length is 12 residues. Per the germline V gene, CDR1 is SGHTA and CDR2 is FQGNSA. The CDR3 coding sequence is TGTGCCAGCAGCTTTGACGGGATTGAGCAGTTCTTC. This sequence encodes CASSFDGIEQFF.

The J gene is TRBJ1-5, the V gene TRBV28, with 8 bases aligning to TRBD1. The CDR3 consists of 15 residues. V shed 5 bases and J 4 bases; nucleotides not matched to a gene: 7. Germline lookup yields CDR1 MDHEN and CDR2 SYDVKM. In nucleotides, the CDR3 is TGTGCCAGCAGTCAGGGGGCGCGGGGAAATCAGCCCCAGCATTTT. Amino acid sequence: CASSQGARGNQPQHF.

This chain joins TRBV25-1 and TRBJ2-5; D remains ambiguous. CDR3 length equals 11 residues. Germline loops: CDR1 MGHDK, CDR2 SYGVNS. The V end lost 9 bases, the J end lost 5 bases, and 10 bases lay between the germline ends. Written as DNA, the CDR3 is TGTGCCAGACCCGCGCGCGAGACCCAGTACTTC. It codes for CARPARETQYF.

The J gene is TRBJ2-7, the V gene TRBV27; maybe TRBD1 (5 bases). The CDR3 runs 13 residues. Per the germline V gene, CDR1 is MNHEY and CDR2 is SMNVEV (reference sequence). Trimming pared 3 bases from V and 2 bases from J, leaving 8 bases between. CDR3 residues: CASSFDSTYEQYF. CDR3 DNA sequence: TGTGCCAGCAGTTTCGACAGCACCTACGAGCAGTACTTC.

The rearrangement joins TRBV18 to TRBJ2-3; 10 positions match TRBD1. Germline loops: CDR1 KGHSH, CDR2 LQKENI. V trimming: 6 bases; J trimming: 5 bases; junction bases outside the gene matches: 5. The CDR3 is 14 residues long. CDR3 in amino acids: CASSRDRGRDTQYF. DNA for the CDR3: TGTGCCAGCTCTCGGGACAGGGGACGAGATACGCAGTATTTT.

V and J are TRBV5-8 and TRBJ2-2, with D perhaps matching TRBD1 (7 bases). Germline V lookup: CDR1 SGHTS, CDR2 YDEGEE. Trimming took off 4 bases at V and 5 bases at J, with 15 bases between the two ends. The CDR3 is 15 residues long. This CDR3 reads CASSTKTGRTGELFF. CDR3 sequence (DNA): TGTGCCAGCAGCACGAAGACAGGGAGGACCGGGGAGCTGTTTTTT.

The chain carries TRBV10-2 and TRBJ2-3, with no clear D. The germline gives CDR1 WSHSY, CDR2 SAAADI. The V gene lost 8 bases and the J gene lost 2 bases, with 11 bases spanning the gap. The CDR3 runs to 13 residues. The CDR3 nucleotides read TGCGCCAGCCTCCAAGCTAACACAGATACGCAGTATTTT. Translation: CASLQANTDTQYF.

This chain joins TRBV2 and TRBJ2-5; 13 nucleotides match TRBD2. This CDR3 contains 16 residues. The trim removed 4 bases at V and 5 bases at J, leaving 7 bases unmatched. Germline V gene sequence: CDR1 SNHLY, CDR2 FYNNEI. The CDR3 bases are TGTGCCAGCAGTGTGGGGGCGACTAGCGGGGGGGAGACCCAGTACTTC. Its translation: CASSVGATSGGETQYF.

V is TRBV7-8 and J is TRBJ2-7; TRBD1 might be the D (5 bases). Per germline, CDR1 SGHVS and CDR2 FQNEAQ. This CDR3 has 13 residues. Trimming left V 8 bases short and J 3 bases short, with 14 bases between. The CDR3 sequence: CASRDRGGYEQYF. Here the CDR3 DNA reads TGTGCCAGCCGAGACAGAGGTGGCTACGAGCAGTACTTC.

This sequence joins TRBV5-1 and TRBJ2-7; TRBD1 aligns across 9 bases. Germline V gives CDR1 SGHRS, CDR2 YFSETQ. Trimming cost V 4 bases and J 2 bases; bases outside gene matches: 16. This CDR3 contains 18 residues. CDR3 residues: CASSRTVSPGQGPYEQYF. CDR3 in DNA: TGCGCCAGCAGCCGAACGGTATCCCCGGGACAGGGACCCTACGAGCAGTACTTC.

This clone appeared a single time. The V call is TRBV5-4, the J call TRBJ2-1; a weak D match, TRBD2 (6 bases). CDR3 length: 15 residues. Trimming took 5 bases from V and 0 from J, leaving 12 bases between them. The V gene's germline CDR1 is SGHNT and CDR2 YYREEE (reference sequence). CDR3 protein: CASRSGLSSYNEQFF. DNA of the CDR3: TGTGCCAGCAGATCCGGACTAAGCTCCTACAATGAGCAGTTCTTC.

V usage is TRBV4-3 and J usage is TRBJ2-2; 8 bases are shared with TRBD1. The germline gives CDR1 LGHNA, CDR2 YSLEER. This CDR3 spans 15 amino acids. V shed 4 bases and J 2 bases; nucleotides not matched to a gene: 3. The DNA of the CDR3 is TGCGCCAGCAGCCCACAGGGGGACAACACCGGGGAGCTGTTTTTT. Encoded protein: CASSPQGDNTGELFF.

The genes are TRBV5-6 and TRBJ2-1; 9 positions match TRBD1. With 4 bases clipped from V and 8 bases from J, the junction kept 13 bases outside the gene matches. The CDR3 covers 16 residues. Germline assignment: CDR1 SGHDT and CDR2 YYEEEE. Here the CDR3 DNA reads TGTGCCAGCAGCCGGGACAGGGTAGGGGGTAAGGATGAGCAGTTCTTC. It is translated as CASSRDRVGGKDEQFF.

The rearrangement uses TRBV6-4 and TRBJ1-2, with D perhaps matching TRBD1 (6 bases). The CDR3 length is 13 residues. CDR1 MRHNA and CDR2 SNTAGT come from the germline V gene. The V end lost 6 bases, the J end lost 3 bases, and 11 bases lay between the germline ends. Here the CDR3 reads CASRVQGDYGYTF. As DNA, the CDR3 is TGTGCCAGCAGGGTACAGGGAGACTATGGCTACACCTTC.

The chain links TRBV5-8 to TRBJ2-7, with TRBD1 matching over 7 bases. The CDR3 covers 12 residues. Germline trimming cut 5 bases from V and 4 bases from J; bases unmatched to any gene: 3. The germline V gene has CDR1 SGHTS and CDR2 YDEGEE. This CDR3 is CASRRGQYEQYF. DNA for the CDR3: TGTGCCAGCAGACGGGGACAGTACGAGCAGTACTTC.

The chain carries TRBV4-1 and TRBJ2-7; TRBD2 matches at 11 bases. CDR3 size: 19 residues. With 2 bases clipped from V and 3 bases from J, the junction kept 15 bases outside the gene matches. The V gene's germline CDR1 is MGHRA and CDR2 YSYEKL. The CDR3 nucleotides are TGCGCCAGCAGCCAACGCGGACCACCTAGCGGGGGGTCGGGCTACGAGCAGTACTTC. The encoded protein is CASSQRGPPSGGSGYEQYF.

The chain links TRBV7-2 to TRBJ1-2, with 7 bases identical to TRBD1. The CDR3 length is 14 residues. With V trimmed by 3 bases and J by 2 bases, 3 bases remained unmatched. Germline V gene data show CDR1 as SGHTA and CDR2 as FQGNSA. The CDR3 sequence is CASSFLQGNYGYTF. The CDR3 DNA reads as TGTGCCAGCAGCTTTTTACAGGGGAACTATGGCTACACCTTC.

This chain uses TRBV27 with TRBJ1-1; D is unclear. V lost 3 bases, J lost 2 bases, and 13 bases lay in between. Germline CDR1 reads MNHEY; CDR2 reads SMNVEV (reference sequence). The CDR3 runs 15 residues. CDR3 sequence reads: CASSFSSGLNTEAFF. CDR3 bases: TGTGCCAGCAGTTTCTCTTCAGGATTAAACACTGAAGCTTTCTTT.